This is a list of T cell receptor beta chains from one sample in a study of a mutant IDH1 vaccine in newly diagnosed glioma. Repertoires were generated with immunoSEQ multiplex PCR, while TCRdb's copy carries only in-frame clones and drops some. The repertoire holds about 20,000 clones, around 82% seen once, with roughly 13% in the top ten. Their specific antigens are unknown. Sample: PBMCs, taken from a glioma patient whose treatment included an IDH1 peptide vaccine. The receptors here all came from a man under 40 with glioma. CDR3s include the opening cysteine and the closing phenylalanine or tryptophan. The order of the fields is J gene, D gene, clone size, V gene, CDR3 DNA, CDR3 protein. A D gene is named only where the DNA matches it firmly. Size values are once, few and many counts, or a class for expanded clones, and some rows have none.

j_gene: TRBJ2-2; d_gene: TRBD1; abundance: .; v_gene: TRBV9; CDR3nt: TGTGCCAGCAGCGTACAGGGACAGTTGTACACCGGGGAGCTGTTTTTT; CDR3aa: CASSVQGQLYTGELFF
j_gene: TRBJ2-7; d_gene: .; abundance: .; v_gene: TRBV25-1; CDR3nt: TGTGCCAGCAGTCCCACCGGGACACTCTCCTACGAGCAGTACTTC; CDR3aa: CASSPTGTLSYEQYF
j_gene: TRBJ1-1; d_gene: .; abundance: few; v_gene: TRBV5-1; CDR3nt: TGCGCCAGCAGCTTTACAGTAAGCACTGAAGCTTTCTTT; CDR3aa: CASSFTVSTEAFF
j_gene: TRBJ1-5; d_gene: .; abundance: few; v_gene: TRBV19; CDR3nt: TGTGCCAGTAGGTCCCAGCATTTT; CDR3aa: CASRSQHF
j_gene: TRBJ1-1; d_gene: .; abundance: .; v_gene: TRBV5-4; CDR3nt: TGTGCCAGCAGCTTGGAGAATTGGGAGAACACTGAAGCTTTCTTT; CDR3aa: CASSLENWENTEAFF
j_gene: TRBJ1-2; d_gene: .; abundance: .; v_gene: TRBV27; CDR3nt: TGTGCCAGCAGTTTATGGGGAGGGGTCCTCTATGGCTACACCTTC; CDR3aa: CASSLWGGVLYGYTF
j_gene: TRBJ2-1; d_gene: TRBD1; abundance: .; v_gene: TRBV7-9; CDR3nt: TGTGCCAGCAGGCCGCTCGGGACAGGGGACGGTGAGCAGTTCTTC; CDR3aa: CASRPLGTGDGEQFF
j_gene: TRBJ2-1; d_gene: TRBD2; abundance: .; v_gene: TRBV13; CDR3nt: TGTGCCAGCAGCTTATTAGGGACTAGGAACAATGAGCAGTTCTTC; CDR3aa: CASSLLGTRNNEQFF
j_gene: TRBJ1-2; d_gene: .; abundance: .; v_gene: TRBV5-6; CDR3nt: TGTGCCAGCAGCAGAGGACAAAACAACTATGGCTACACCTTC; CDR3aa: CASSRGQNNYGYTF
j_gene: TRBJ2-1; d_gene: .; abundance: few; v_gene: TRBV5-1; CDR3nt: TGCGCCAGCGCTTTAGCTACGGGTCTTAATGAGCAGTTCTTC; CDR3aa: CASALATGLNEQFF
j_gene: TRBJ2-7; d_gene: TRBD2; abundance: .; v_gene: TRBV6-1; CDR3nt: TGTGCCAGCAGTGTTCAGAGGCCTAGCGGGGGTTTTGCCCTGGAGCAGTACTTC; CDR3aa: CASSVQRPSGGFALEQYF
j_gene: TRBJ2-3; d_gene: TRBD1; abundance: .; v_gene: TRBV19; CDR3nt: TGTGCCAGTAGTAATACCGGGACAGGGGGCACAGATACGCAGTATTTT; CDR3aa: CASSNTGTGGTDTQYF
j_gene: TRBJ1-1; d_gene: .; abundance: .; v_gene: TRBV19; CDR3nt: TGTGCCAGTAGGGCAGAGGTCGCTTTCTTT; CDR3aa: CASRAEVAFF
j_gene: TRBJ1-1; d_gene: .; abundance: .; v_gene: TRBV4-1; CDR3nt: TGCGCCAGCAGCCAGGGACCGGGCCCTCAAGCGAACACTGAAGCTTTCTTT; CDR3aa: CASSQGPGPQANTEAFF
j_gene: TRBJ2-1; d_gene: .; abundance: .; v_gene: TRBV27; CDR3nt: TGTGCCAGCAGTTCCGGGGTCTCGGGTCGCTCCTACAATGAGCAGTTCTTC; CDR3aa: CASSSGVSGRSYNEQFF
j_gene: TRBJ2-7; d_gene: .; abundance: .; v_gene: TRBV27; CDR3nt: TGTGCCAGCAGTTTAGCCCCCTACTACGAGCAGTACTTC; CDR3aa: CASSLAPYYEQYF
j_gene: TRBJ1-1; d_gene: .; abundance: few; v_gene: TRBV10-2; CDR3nt: TGCGCCAGCAATAACCTTAGGACAACTAACACTGAAGCTTTCTTT; CDR3aa: CASNNLRTTNTEAFF
j_gene: TRBJ2-7; d_gene: .; abundance: .; v_gene: TRBV10-3; CDR3nt: TGTGCCATCAGTGATGAACTAGTCTACGAGCAGTACTTC; CDR3aa: CAISDELVYEQYF
j_gene: TRBJ2-5; d_gene: .; abundance: .; v_gene: TRBV5-1; CDR3nt: TGCGCCAGCAGCTTGGCACCACAGGGGGGGGAGACCCAGTACTTC; CDR3aa: CASSLAPQGGETQYF
j_gene: TRBJ2-1; d_gene: TRBD2; abundance: .; v_gene: TRBV28; CDR3nt: TGTGCCAGCAGAGAAGGCGGGAGGGCCTTGGAGCAGTTCTTC; CDR3aa: CASREGGRALEQFF
j_gene: TRBJ2-3; d_gene: TRBD2; abundance: .; v_gene: TRBV6-4; CDR3nt: TGTGCCAGCAGTGACTCAGGGACTAGCGGGACCGATACGCAGTATTTT; CDR3aa: CASSDSGTSGTDTQYF
j_gene: TRBJ1-1; d_gene: TRBD1; abundance: .; v_gene: TRBV10-3; CDR3nt: TGTGCCACCAGGGGGACAGAGAGCAACACTGAAGCTTTCTTT; CDR3aa: CATRGTESNTEAFF
j_gene: TRBJ1-5; d_gene: .; abundance: .; v_gene: TRBV6-1; CDR3nt: TGTGCCAGCAGGTTCCGACGGGACAGCAATCAGCCCCAGCATTTT; CDR3aa: CASRFRRDSNQPQHF
j_gene: TRBJ2-1; d_gene: .; abundance: .; v_gene: TRBV5-8; CDR3nt: TGTGCCAGCAGCTTGGCAGGGTTTCACAATGAGCAGTTCTTC; CDR3aa: CASSLAGFHNEQFF
j_gene: TRBJ2-5; d_gene: .; abundance: .; v_gene: TRBV20-1; CDR3nt: TGCAGTCCGCGGAGGGAGGAGACCCAGTACTTC; CDR3aa: CSPRREETQYF
j_gene: TRBJ2-5; d_gene: .; abundance: .; v_gene: TRBV14; CDR3nt: TGTGCCAGCAGCCGAGAAGGGACACCGTACCAAGAGACCCAGTACTTC; CDR3aa: CASSREGTPYQETQYF
j_gene: TRBJ1-5; d_gene: TRBD1; abundance: .; v_gene: TRBV19; CDR3nt: TGTGCCAGTACCCTGACAGGGATAGGGCAGCCCCAGCATTTT; CDR3aa: CASTLTGIGQPQHF
j_gene: TRBJ1-5; d_gene: .; abundance: .; v_gene: TRBV4-1; CDR3nt: TGCGCCAGCAGCCTCCAGGGGAGGAATCAGCCCCAGCATTTT; CDR3aa: CASSLQGRNQPQHF
j_gene: TRBJ2-7; d_gene: TRBD1; abundance: .; v_gene: TRBV7-9; CDR3nt: TGTGCCAGCAGCCGCCTGACAGGGGTCGACGAGCAGTACTTC; CDR3aa: CASSRLTGVDEQYF
j_gene: TRBJ2-3; d_gene: .; abundance: .; v_gene: TRBV5-1; CDR3nt: TGCGCCAGCAGCCCCGGACGATCTAGCACAGATACGCAGTATTTT; CDR3aa: CASSPGRSSTDTQYF
j_gene: TRBJ2-3; d_gene: .; abundance: once; v_gene: TRBV30; CDR3nt: TGTGCCTGGAGTGCCCCGGGGGTTAGTGGAGATACGCAGTATTTT; CDR3aa: CAWSAPGVSGDTQYF
j_gene: TRBJ2-7; d_gene: .; abundance: .; v_gene: TRBV29-1; CDR3nt: TGCAGCGTTGAGGACAGAAGCTCCTACGAGCAGTACTTC; CDR3aa: CSVEDRSSYEQYF
j_gene: TRBJ1-2; d_gene: .; abundance: .; v_gene: TRBV2; CDR3nt: TGTGCCAGCAGTGCTCGACAGTTGACTAACTATGGCTACACCTTC; CDR3aa: CASSARQLTNYGYTF
j_gene: TRBJ2-7; d_gene: TRBD2; abundance: .; v_gene: TRBV4-1; CDR3nt: TGCGCCAGCAGTCTCTGGACTAGCGAGCCCTACGAGCAGTACTTC; CDR3aa: CASSLWTSEPYEQYF
j_gene: TRBJ2-7; d_gene: TRBD1; abundance: .; v_gene: TRBV29-1; CDR3nt: TGCAGCGTTGCGGGTGCGTTTGGGACAGCGGCCTACGAGCAGTACTTC; CDR3aa: CSVAGAFGTAAYEQYF
j_gene: TRBJ1-2; d_gene: .; abundance: .; v_gene: TRBV5-5; CDR3nt: TGTGCCAGCAGGTTGGGAGGGAACTATGGCTACACCTTC; CDR3aa: CASRLGGNYGYTF
j_gene: TRBJ1-2; d_gene: .; abundance: .; v_gene: TRBV5-6; CDR3nt: TGTGCCAGCAGCTTCCGCAGGGCCCTAAATTCTAACTATGGCTACACCTTC; CDR3aa: CASSFRRALNSNYGYTF
j_gene: TRBJ2-5; d_gene: TRBD2; abundance: .; v_gene: TRBV7-9; CDR3nt: TGTGCCAGCAGCCCTGGTAGGGCTAGCGGGAGTCTGGAGACCCAGTACTTC; CDR3aa: CASSPGRASGSLETQYF
j_gene: TRBJ2-2; d_gene: .; abundance: .; v_gene: TRBV29-1; CDR3nt: TGCAGCGCGGGACGGACGAACACCGGGGAGCTGTTTTTT; CDR3aa: CSAGRTNTGELFF
j_gene: TRBJ1-2; d_gene: TRBD1; abundance: .; v_gene: TRBV25-1; CDR3nt: TGTGCCAGCAGTGCCTCGGACAGGACGGGCTACACCTTC; CDR3aa: CASSASDRTGYTF
j_gene: TRBJ1-1; d_gene: TRBD1; abundance: .; v_gene: TRBV15; CDR3nt: TGTGCCACCAGCAGGACACCGCTGGACAGGGCCGGCACTGAAGCTTTCTTT; CDR3aa: CATSRTPLDRAGTEAFF
j_gene: TRBJ2-5; d_gene: .; abundance: .; v_gene: TRBV10-2; CDR3nt: TGCGCCAGCAGGCCGGGTCTATCAAAAGAGACCCAGTACTTC; CDR3aa: CASRPGLSKETQYF
j_gene: TRBJ1-2; d_gene: .; abundance: once; v_gene: TRBV30; CDR3nt: TGTGCCTGGAGTGTACAATTCCGTGGCTTGCAACACTTC; CDR3aa: CAWSVQFRGLQHF
j_gene: TRBJ2-5; d_gene: TRBD2; abundance: .; v_gene: TRBV27; CDR3nt: TGTGCCAGCAGTCCGGGACTAGCGGCCCAAGAGACCCAGTACTTC; CDR3aa: CASSPGLAAQETQYF
j_gene: TRBJ2-1; d_gene: .; abundance: .; v_gene: TRBV2; CDR3nt: TGTGCCAGCAGTGAAGTCCTCGGGGCAGCCTCCTACAATGAGCAGTTCTTC; CDR3aa: CASSEVLGAASYNEQFF